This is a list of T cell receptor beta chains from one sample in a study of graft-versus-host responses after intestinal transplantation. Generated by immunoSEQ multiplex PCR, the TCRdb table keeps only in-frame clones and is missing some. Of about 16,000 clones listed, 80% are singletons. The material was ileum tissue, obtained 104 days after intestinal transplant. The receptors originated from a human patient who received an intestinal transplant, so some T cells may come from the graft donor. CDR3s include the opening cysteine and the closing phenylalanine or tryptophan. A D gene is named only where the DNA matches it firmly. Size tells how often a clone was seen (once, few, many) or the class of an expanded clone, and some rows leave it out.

CASRSSGANVLTF	TGTGCCAGCCGTAGCTCTGGGGCCAACGTCCTGACTTTC	TRBJ2-6	NA	NA	TRBV11-2
CASSLVLAGGINEQFF	TGTGCCAGCAGCTTGGTGCTAGCGGGAGGCATTAATGAGCAGTTCTTC	TRBJ2-1	NA	TRBD2	TRBV5-5
CASSSAGTSGRASADTQYF	TGTGCCAGCAGCTCAGCCGGGACTAGCGGGAGGGCCTCAGCAGATACGCAGTATTTT	TRBJ2-3	NA	NA	TRBV21-1
CAAGRESTDTQYF	TGTGCCGCGGGGCGGGAGAGCACAGATACGCAGTATTTT	TRBJ2-3	NA	TRBD2	TRBV10-3
CASSPRSQIGSGNTIYF	TGTGCCAGCAGCCCTCGGAGCCAAATCGGATCTGGAAACACCATATATTTT	TRBJ1-3	few	NA	TRBV4-2
CASSIEEDNYGYTF	TGTGCCAGTAGTATAGAGGAGGATAACTATGGCTACACCTTC	TRBJ1-2	few	NA	TRBV19
CASSSWTSGSEAYEQYF	TGTGCCAGCAGTTCCTGGACTAGCGGGTCTGAAGCCTACGAGCAGTACTTC	TRBJ2-7	few	TRBD2	TRBV28
CASSLVRGMPSAEQYF	TGTGCCAGCAGCTTAGTTCGGGGGATGCCCTCTGCCGAGCAGTACTTC	TRBJ2-7	NA	NA	TRBV11-1
CASSRRVDEKLFF	TGTGCCAGCAGCCGGAGGGTGGATGAAAAACTGTTTTTT	TRBJ1-4	NA	NA	TRBV7-2
CASSLRLAGETQYF	TGTGCCAGCAGCTTGAGACTAGCGGGAGAGACCCAGTACTTC	TRBJ2-5	large	TRBD2	TRBV5-8
CASSQETGGQGEQFF	TGCGCCAGCAGCCAAGAGACGGGAGGGCAGGGTGAGCAGTTCTTC	TRBJ2-1	NA	TRBD2	TRBV4-1
CASSQGPGPLGYTF	TGTGCCAGCAGCCAAGGTCCCGGACCCCTGGGCTACACCTTC	TRBJ1-2	once	NA	TRBV28
CASSLVAGDYEQYF	TGTGCCAGCTCACTTGTAGCGGGAGACTACGAGCAGTACTTC	TRBJ2-7	NA	TRBD2	TRBV18
CASSLVRWYQETQYF	TGTGCCAGCAGCTTAGTCCGTTGGTACCAAGAGACCCAGTACTTC	TRBJ2-5	NA	NA	TRBV7-2
CASSVDSGLPAYEQYF	TGTGCCAGCAGCGTAGATTCTGGATTACCTGCCTACGAGCAGTACTTC	TRBJ2-7	NA	NA	TRBV9
CASSNRDPGAEQFF	TGTGCCAGCAGTAACCGGGACCCCGGCGCTGAGCAGTTCTTC	TRBJ2-1	NA	NA	TRBV6-5
CASSLGRQGADGYTF	TGCGCCAGCAGCTTGGGGAGGCAGGGGGCGGACGGCTACACCTTC	TRBJ1-2	NA	TRBD1	TRBV5-1
CASSLEGTGGPYEQYF	TGTGCCAGCAGCTTGGAGGGTACGGGGGGGCCTTACGAGCAGTACTTC	TRBJ2-7	NA	TRBD2	TRBV7-2
CASSVDSNTEAFF	TGTGCCAGCAGCGTGGACAGTAACACTGAAGCTTTCTTT	TRBJ1-1	NA	NA	TRBV9
CASSQYVDTQYF	TGCGCCAGCAGCCAATACGTAGATACGCAGTATTTT	TRBJ2-3	NA	NA	TRBV4-1
CASSQLSGRASYEQYF	TGTGCCAGCAGCCAACTTAGCGGGAGGGCGTCCTACGAGCAGTACTTC	TRBJ2-7	NA	TRBD2	TRBV14
CAWSFPTGLAYF	TGTGCCTGGAGTTTCCCGACAGGGTTAGCATACTTC	TRBJ2-7	NA	TRBD1	TRBV30
CASSLAGPWSTDTQYF	TGTGCCAGCAGTCTAGCAGGGCCATGGAGCACAGATACGCAGTATTTT	TRBJ2-3	NA	NA	TRBV7-9
CASSANTGELFF	TGTGCCAGCAGCGCGAACACCGGGGAGCTGTTTTTT	TRBJ2-2	NA	NA	TRBV9
CASSGGYEQYF	TGTGCCAGCAGCGGGGGCTACGAGCAGTACTTC	TRBJ2-7	NA	NA	TRBV21-1
CASSYLAALAHNEQFF	TGTGCCAGCAGTTACCTGGCAGCCCTAGCCCACAATGAGCAGTTCTTC	TRBJ2-1	NA	NA	TRBV6-6
CASSPVWDAYEQYF	TGTGCCAGCAGCCCGGTGTGGGACGCCTACGAGCAGTACTTC	TRBJ2-7	few	NA	TRBV7-9
CASSRATNEKLFF	TGTGCCAGCAGCAGGGCAACTAATGAAAAACTGTTTTTT	TRBJ1-4	NA	NA	TRBV9
CASTPLAGVSYEQYF	TGTGCCAGCACTCCACTAGCGGGAGTTAGCTACGAGCAGTACTTC	TRBJ2-7	NA	TRBD2	TRBV6-5
CASSLGGARFCHQPQHF	TGCGCCAGCAGCTTGGGGGGGGCGCGGTTCTGTCATCAGCCCCAGCATTTT	TRBJ1-5	many	NA	TRBV5-6
CASNKPESGNTIYF	TGTGCCAGCAACAAACCTGAATCTGGAAACACCATATATTTT	TRBJ1-3	NA	NA	TRBV7-9
CSVYGLAGWTDTQYF	TGCAGCGTTTACGGACTAGCGGGATGGACAGATACGCAGTATTTT	TRBJ2-3	NA	TRBD2	TRBV29-1
CASSFEGLAYEQYF	TGTGCCAGCAGCTTCGAGGGACTAGCATACGAGCAGTACTTC	TRBJ2-7	NA	TRBD2	TRBV7-6
CASSFVLLLPQHF	TGTGCCAGCAGTTTTGTCCTTCTTTTGCCCCAGCATTTT	TRBJ1-5	once	NA	TRBV28
CASSEPAFQETQYF	TGTGCCAGCAGCGAACCAGCATTCCAAGAGACCCAGTACTTC	TRBJ2-5	NA	NA	TRBV2
CASSPSRYGYTF	TGTGCCAGCTCCCCCTCAAGGTATGGCTACACCTTC	TRBJ1-2	NA	NA	TRBV18
CASSLRILNNEQFF	TGCGCCAGCAGCTTGAGAATCTTAAACAATGAGCAGTTCTTC	TRBJ2-1	NA	NA	TRBV5-1
CASSFSSSDRKTYEQYF	TGTGCCAGCAGCTTTTCCTCTTCCGACAGGAAAACCTACGAGCAGTACTTC	TRBJ2-7	NA	NA	TRBV11-2
CASSANPSDTQYF	TGTGCCAGCAGCGCGAACCCCTCGGATACGCAGTATTTT	TRBJ2-3	NA	NA	TRBV5-4
CASSVDQGGTDTQYF	TGTGCCAGCAGCGTAGACCAGGGGGGGACAGATACGCAGTATTTT	TRBJ2-3	NA	NA	TRBV9
CASSEVTLGYTEQYF	TGCGCCAGCAGTGAGGTAACACTCGGATATACCGAGCAGTACTTC	TRBJ2-7	NA	NA	TRBV10-2
CASSMLVGQPQHF	TGTGCCAGCAGTATGTTGGTTGGTCAGCCCCAGCATTTT	TRBJ1-5	few	NA	TRBV6-5
CASSPTQGRSDTQYF	TGTGCCAGCAGCCCAACACAGGGGAGGTCAGATACGCAGTATTTT	TRBJ2-3	NA	NA	TRBV9
CASSLLAGAPYNEQFF	TGTGCCAGCAGCCTACTAGCGGGAGCCCCCTACAATGAGCAGTTCTTC	TRBJ2-1	once	TRBD2	TRBV28
CASTAGGPLVSEQFF	TGTGCCAGCACGGCGGGAGGGCCCCTGGTTAGTGAGCAGTTCTTC	TRBJ2-1	NA	TRBD2	TRBV25-1
CASSLPLTATSGGFYEQYF	TGTGCCAGCAGTTTGCCCCTCACCGCTACTAGCGGGGGCTTCTACGAGCAGTACTTC	TRBJ2-7	NA	TRBD2	TRBV28
CASSEVSGSYEQYF	TGTGCCAGCAGTGAAGTAAGCGGGAGTTACGAGCAGTACTTC	TRBJ2-7	NA	TRBD2	TRBV2
CASSEWAPAHTDTQYF	TGTGCCAGCAGTGAATGGGCTCCAGCCCACACAGATACGCAGTATTTT	TRBJ2-3	NA	NA	TRBV2
CASSPSGTYEQYF	TGTGCCAGCAGCCCCAGCGGAACCTACGAGCAGTACTTC	TRBJ2-7	few	NA	TRBV6-1
CATGDTEAFF	TGTGCCACAGGAGACACTGAAGCTTTCTTT	TRBJ1-1	few	NA	TRBV7-1
CASPLTGIRDSGANVLTF	TGTGCAAGTCCCCTAACAGGGATAAGGGACTCTGGGGCCAACGTCCTGACTTTC	TRBJ2-6	NA	NA	TRBV12-2
CASSQRVPRFLVAEAFF	TGCGCCAGCAGCCAGAGGGTACCAAGGTTCCTAGTCGCTGAAGCTTTCTTT	TRBJ1-1	NA	NA	TRBV4-1
CASSLDGGANYEKLFF	TGTGCCAGCAGCTTAGATGGGGGCGCGAATTATGAAAAACTGTTTTTT	TRBJ1-4	NA	NA	TRBV7-9
CASSYSGGEQFF	TGTGCCAGCAGCTACTCAGGGGGCGAGCAGTTCTTC	TRBJ2-1	NA	TRBD1	TRBV4-2
CASIRGKFWNGYTF	TGTGCCAGCATCCGGGGAAAGTTTTGGAATGGCTACACCTTC	TRBJ1-2	NA	NA	TRBV6-1